A selection of T cell receptor beta chains follows, all from one sample in a study of immune characteristics of hereditary and idiopathic chronic pancreatitis. Libraries were prepared by immunoSEQ multiplex PCR; TCRdb keeps only in-frame clonotypes and omits some of them. Of roughly 530 clones listed, approximately 68% are singletons. The sequenced sample consisted of pancreas tissue. The receptor set was obtained from a human donor who was a deceased organ donor serving as a healthy control. CDR3s include the opening cysteine and the closing phenylalanine or tryptophan. Each record gives: D gene, V gene, J gene, clone size, CDR3 DNA, CDR3 protein. The D gene is left open where the match is weak. Rows may omit the clone size; those that give it use once, few, many or a size class.

d_call: TRBD1; v_call: TRBV6-2/TRBV6-3; j_call: TRBJ1-1; clone_size: .; cdr3_nt: TGTGCCAGCAGCGACCACCCGGGACAGGGATACACTGAAGCTTTCTTT; cdr3_aa: CASSDHPGQGYTEAFF
d_call: .; v_call: TRBV19; j_call: TRBJ1-1; clone_size: .; cdr3_nt: TGTGCCAGTAGTATAGTTTGGAACACTGAAGCTTTCTTT; cdr3_aa: CASSIVWNTEAFF
d_call: .; v_call: TRBV5-6; j_call: TRBJ1-6; clone_size: .; cdr3_nt: TGTGCCAGCAATGTGCGAGGGGTGTATAATTCACCCCTCCACTTT; cdr3_aa: CASNVRGVYNSPLHF
d_call: .; v_call: TRBV13; j_call: TRBJ2-7; clone_size: few; cdr3_nt: TGTGCCAGCAGCTCACCGGGACCGGGAACGGGGGAGCAGTACTTC; cdr3_aa: CASSSPGPGTGEQYF
d_call: .; v_call: TRBV3-1/TRBV3-2; j_call: TRBJ2-2; clone_size: .; cdr3_nt: TGTGCCAGCAGCCAAGCCCAGTGGAGGGATTGGACCGGGGAGCTGTTTTTT; cdr3_aa: CASSQAQWRDWTGELFF
d_call: .; v_call: TRBV28; j_call: TRBJ1-2; clone_size: .; cdr3_nt: TGTGCCAGCAGACATACGACAGCAGGCTACACCTTC; cdr3_aa: CASRHTTAGYTF
d_call: .; v_call: TRBV7-3; j_call: TRBJ2-2; clone_size: few; cdr3_nt: TGTGCCAGCAGCTCGGACCTCGAGAGCGGCGGGGAGCTGTTTTTT; cdr3_aa: CASSSDLESGGELFF
d_call: .; v_call: TRBV3-1/TRBV3-2; j_call: TRBJ1-1; clone_size: hyperexpanded; cdr3_nt: TGTGCCAGCAGCCCGGGACGGATGAACACTGAAGCTTTCTTT; cdr3_aa: CASSPGRMNTEAFF
d_call: .; v_call: TRBV27; j_call: TRBJ2-1; clone_size: .; cdr3_nt: TGTGCCAGCAGTTACGAACAGGGCCTCTCTTACAATGAGCAGTTCTTC; cdr3_aa: CASSYEQGLSYNEQFF
d_call: .; v_call: TRBV12-3/TRBV12-4; j_call: TRBJ2-3; clone_size: .; cdr3_nt: TGTGCCAGCAGTGCTAGCGACACAGATACGCAGTATTTT; cdr3_aa: CASSASDTDTQYF
d_call: .; v_call: TRBV5-4; j_call: TRBJ2-7; clone_size: .; cdr3_nt: TGTGCCAGCAGCGGGCGCGGTGTACCCTACGAGCAGTACTTC; cdr3_aa: CASSGRGVPYEQYF
d_call: .; v_call: TRBV6-2/TRBV6-3; j_call: TRBJ1-6; clone_size: .; cdr3_nt: TGTGCCAGCGGCCGCCGGTATAATTCACCCCTCCACTTT; cdr3_aa: CASGRRYNSPLHF
d_call: .; v_call: TRBV7-9; j_call: TRBJ1-3; clone_size: .; cdr3_nt: TGTGCCAGCAGCTCGCACGAGGTTGTCTCTGGAAACACCATATATTTT; cdr3_aa: CASSSHEVVSGNTIYF
d_call: TRBD2; v_call: TRBV7-2; j_call: TRBJ2-1; clone_size: .; cdr3_nt: TGTGCCAGCAGCCCCCCAGAGCGGGAGGATGAGCAGTTCTTC; cdr3_aa: CASSPPEREDEQFF
d_call: .; v_call: TRBV5-4; j_call: TRBJ1-2; clone_size: .; cdr3_nt: TGTGCCAGCAGCTCGGACGGGAGGGGAGGCTACACCTTC; cdr3_aa: CASSSDGRGGYTF